A single sample gave rise to the 26 T cell receptor beta chains below, sequenced in a study of blood T cell repertoires in COVID-19. This table comes from immunoSEQ multiplex PCR, and its TCRdb copy is limited to in-frame clones, with some not included. The repertoire holds about 150,000 clones, with 87% as singletons. The sequencing input was peripheral blood. Every receptor here comes from an older woman with active or convalescent COVID-19.

This chain uses TRBV7-9 with TRBJ2-3; no clear D gene. CDR1 SEHNR and CDR2 FQNEAQ come from the germline V gene (reference sequence). The CDR3 length is 14 residues. V shed 1 base and J shed 4 bases, with 9 bases lying between them. CDR3 coding DNA: TGTGCCAGCAGCTTAGGCACGGTGGCAGATACGCAGTATTTT. It is translated as CASSLGTVADTQYF.

This clone has ten or more counts. The V call is TRBV15, the J call TRBJ1-5; 9 positions match TRBD1. Germline trimming cut 5 bases from V and 7 bases from J; bases unmatched to any gene: 9. The V gene's germline CDR1 is LNHNV and CDR2 YYDKDF (reference sequence). The CDR3 has 15 amino acids. This CDR3 is CATSSRDRGDQPQHF. CDR3 nucleotide sequence: TGTGCCACCAGCTCTCGAGACAGGGGGGACCAGCCCCAGCATTTT.

This chain links TRBV23-1 with TRBJ1-1; the D gene is possibly TRBD1 (5 bases). TRBV23-1 is treated as an ORF (open reading frame) with a function not yet certain. Trimming shortened V by 2 bases and J by 1 base, and 8 bases separated the two germline ends. The CDR3 contains 14 residues. This CDR3 reads CASSQEQANTEAFF. CDR3 DNA sequence: TGCGCCAGCAGTCAAGAACAGGCGAACACTGAAGCTTTCTTT.

The chain couples TRBV5-5 to TRBJ2-3, with TRBD1 matching over 8 bases. There are 15 residues in the CDR3. Germline V gene lookup returns CDR1 SGHKS and CDR2 YYEKEE (reference sequence). With 8 bases clipped from V and 0 bases from J, the junction kept 8 bases outside the gene matches. The CDR3 DNA is TGTGCCAGTCTTCCCGGGACAGGCAGCACAGATACGCAGTATTTT. Translation gives CASLPGTGSTDTQYF.

The rearrangement joins TRBV10-3 to TRBJ2-2; 11 bases fit TRBD2. CDR1 ENHRY and CDR2 SYGVKD come from the germline V gene. The CDR3 has 17 residues. Unmatched junction bases numbered 17, after V lost 8 bases and J lost 9 bases. The CDR3 here is CAIGPGGSSGGFRELFF. As DNA, the CDR3 is TGTGCCATCGGCCCCGGGGGGTCTAGCGGGGGGTTCAGGGAGCTGTTTTTT.

The CDR3 protein is CASSPGVPAGNEQFF. The CDR3 region has the DNA TGTGCCAGCAGCCCCGGGGTCCCGGCGGGGAATGAGCAGTTCTTC. J is TRBJ2-1 and V is TRBV14, with D possibly TRBD2 on 6 matching bases. Germline CDR1 SGHDN, CDR2 FVKESK. The CDR3 sequence is 15 residues long. The V gene lost 4 bases and the J gene lost 7 bases, with 17 bases spanning the gap.

The chain has TRBV7-4 and TRBJ1-1; D ambiguous. The CDR3 is 15 amino acids. Germline loops: CDR1 SGHVT, CDR2 SQSDAQ. V was shortened by 0 bases and J by 0 bases, with 8 bases between the two germline ends. The CDR3 reads CASSLAWAMNTEAFF. As DNA, the CDR3 is TGTGCCAGCAGCTTAGCTTGGGCAATGAACACTGAAGCTTTCTTT.

This sequence joins TRBV18 and TRBJ1-2; perhaps TRBD1 as D (6 bases). The CDR3 is 14 residues long. V was shortened by 3 bases and J by 4 bases, with 12 bases between the two germline ends. CDR1 is KGHSH and CDR2 is LQKENI in the germline V gene. The CDR3: CASSPPQGSYGYTF. In DNA, the CDR3 is TGTGCCAGCTCACCCCCCCAGGGGAGCTATGGCTACACCTTC.

The V call is TRBV11-1, the J call TRBJ2-7; unclear D gene. Germline CDR1 is SGHAT and CDR2 is FQDESV (reference sequence). This CDR3 is built from 12 residues. V lost 2 bases to trimming and J lost 3 bases, with 5 bases between them. CDR3 residues: CASSLQDYEQYF. The CDR3 DNA is TGTGCCAGCAGCTTACAGGACTACGAGCAGTACTTC.

The J gene is TRBJ1-1, the V gene TRBV2; 8 bases match TRBD1. Trimming removed 3 bases from V and 6 bases from J; junction bases left unmatched: 9. Germline CDR1 reads SNHLY; CDR2 reads FYNNEI. The CDR3 contains 15 residues. CDR3 nucleotides: TGTGCCAGCAGTGACGTTAGACAGGGGCGACCTGAAGCTTTCTTT. This gives the protein CASSDVRQGRPEAFF. Supplemented by reference TRBV2 and TRBJ1-1, the full variable domain reads EPEVTQTPSHQVTQMGQEVILRCVPISNHLYFYWYRQILGQKVEFLVSFYNNEISEKSEIFDDQFSVERPDGSNFTLKIRSTKLEDSAMYFCASSDVRQGRPEAFFGQGTRLTVV.

The genes are TRBV3-1 (or the pseudogene TRBV3-2) and TRBJ1-2, with D unclear. Trimming removed 1 base from V and 2 bases from J, with 8 bases in between. CDR1 is LGHDT, CDR2 YNNKEL, per germline (reference sequence). The CDR3 has 14 residues. CDR3 sequence: CASSQVEANYGYTF. CDR3 nucleotide sequence: TGTGCCAGCAGCCAAGTCGAAGCGAACTATGGCTACACCTTC.

J is TRBJ2-7 and V is TRBV7-6, with D possibly being TRBD2 (5 bases). The V gene's germline CDR1 is SGHVS and CDR2 FNYEAQ. CDR3 length: 14 residues. V lost 5 bases, J lost 2 bases, and 13 bases lay in between. The CDR3 nucleotides are TGTGCCAGCAGCCAATCCGCCGGGGCCTACGAGCAGTACTTC. Its protein is CASSQSAGAYEQYF.

The rearrangement joins TRBV6-2 or TRBV6-3 to TRBJ1-2, with D tentatively TRBD1 (5 bases). This CDR3 has 11 amino acids. Germline V gives CDR1 MNHEY, CDR2 SVGEGT. With 5 bases removed from V and 7 bases from J, the gap between germline ends came to 8 bases. In DNA form, the CDR3 reads TGTGCCAGCAGTACCGGGGGTGGCTACACCTTC. Translation: CASSTGGGYTF.

The J gene is TRBJ1-1, the V gene TRBV10-2; 9 bases agree with TRBD1. Per the germline V gene, CDR1 is WSHSY and CDR2 is SAAADI. With V trimmed by 5 bases and J by 4 bases, 8 bases remained unmatched. This CDR3 contains 15 residues. The CDR3 DNA is TGCGCCAGCAGTCCCGGGACAGGGAGGAGCACTGAAGCTTTCTTT. Protein: CASSPGTGRSTEAFF.

The CDR3 coding sequence is TGTGCCAGCAGCCAGCAGGGGGCCGGCTACACCTTC. Translating it yields CASSQQGAGYTF. This chain connects TRBV6-5 to TRBJ1-2; 8 bases are shared with TRBD1. The CDR3 is 12 amino acids. Germline CDR1 is MNHEY and CDR2 is SVGAGI. V shed 6 bases and J 8 bases; nucleotides not matched to a gene: 5.

This clone was seen just once. The DNA of the CDR3 is TGCGCCAGCAGCCCCGGAGAGAGCACAGATACGCAGTATTTT. It encodes CASSPGESTDTQYF. This sequence joins TRBV5-1 and TRBJ2-3; D is unresolved. The CDR3 covers 14 residues. V lost 4 bases and J 0 bases, leaving 9 bases between the germline ends. Germline V lookup: CDR1 SGHRS, CDR2 YFSETQ.

The sample holds one count of this clone. The chain carries TRBV4-3 and TRBJ2-1, with 7 positions matching TRBD1. Germline V CDR1 and CDR2: LGHNA, YSLEER. CDR3 length: 16 residues. The V segment lost 5 bases and the J segment 6 bases; nucleotides outside the gene matches: 13. The chain's CDR3 is CASSEPPTGIPNEQFF. The CDR3 DNA is TGCGCCAGCAGCGAGCCCCCGACAGGGATACCCAATGAGCAGTTCTTC.

The table lists this clone with a few counts. The rearrangement links TRBV30 to TRBJ1-2; 8 bases fit TRBD1. The CDR3 is made up of 15 amino acids. V lost 4 bases to trimming and J lost 5 bases; unmatched junction nucleotides: 12. Germline V gene lookup returns CDR1 GTSNPN and CDR2 SVGIG (reference sequence). CDR3 bases: TGTGCCTGGAATTCCGGGACAGGTGCCCAGTATGGCTACACCTTC. Its protein product is CAWNSGTGAQYGYTF. Variable domain in full (rest from reference TRBV30 and TRBJ1-2): SQTIHQWPATLVQPVGSPLSLECTVEGTSNPNLYWYRQAAGRGLQLLFYSVGIGQISSEVPQNLSASRPQDRQFILSSKKLLLSDSGFYLCAWNSGTGAQYGYTFGSGTRLTVV.

The rearrangement links TRBV6-5 to TRBJ1-2; 7 positions agree with TRBD1. Germline loops: CDR1 MNHEY, CDR2 SVGAGI. This CDR3 is built from 14 residues. The junction had 3 bases not matched to a gene; V was cut back by 0 bases and J by 5 bases. The CDR3 DNA reads as TGTGCCAGCAGTTACTCGGGGACAGATTATGGCTACACCTTC. It yields the protein CASSYSGTDYGYTF.

CDR3 nucleotides: TGCAGCGTTGATCACAGGCAATATGGCTACACCTTC. Amino acids: CSVDHRQYGYTF. J is TRBJ1-2 and V is TRBV29-1, with D perhaps matching TRBD1 (5 bases). There are 12 residues in the CDR3. V lost 3 bases, J lost 5 bases, and 10 bases lay in between. Per the germline V gene, CDR1 is SQVTM and CDR2 is ANQGSEA.

This rearrangement joins TRBV5-1 to TRBJ1-4; a possible D gene is TRBD1 (5 bases). Germline V gene sequence: CDR1 SGHRS, CDR2 YFSETQ. CDR3 length: 15 residues. V dropped 0 bases and J dropped 2 bases, with 8 bases sitting between them. For the CDR3, the DNA is TGCGCCAGCAGCTTGGCAGGGAACACTAATGAAAAACTGTTTTTT. Protein sequence: CASSLAGNTNEKLFF. Using reference TRBV5-1 and TRBJ1-4 for the parts outside the CDR3, the full variable domain is KAGVTQTPRYLIKTRGQQVTLSCSPISGHRSVSWYQQTPGQGLQFLFEYFSETQRNKGNFPGRFSGRQFSNSRSEMNVSTLELGDSALYLCASSLAGNTNEKLFFGSGTQLSVL.

J is TRBJ2-2 and V is TRBV6-5; unclear D gene. The CDR3 is 15 amino acids. V lost 7 bases to trimming and J lost 0 bases, with 12 bases between them. Per the germline V gene, CDR1 is MNHEY and CDR2 is SVGAGI. The CDR3 sequence: CASTLLNANTGELFF. CDR3 sequence (DNA): TGTGCCAGCACCTTACTAAACGCGAACACCGGGGAGCTGTTTTTT.

The chain has TRBV5-4 and TRBJ1-1, with a weak D call TRBD1 (6 bases). Germline lookup yields CDR1 SGHNT and CDR2 YYREEE (reference sequence). The CDR3 is 14 residues long. V was trimmed by 5 bases and J by 0 bases, leaving 11 bases between them. The CDR3 region has the DNA TGTGCCAGCAGACCGGACAGCATGAACACTGAAGCTTTCTTT. Its protein is CASRPDSMNTEAFF.

The chain is built from TRBV18 and TRBJ1-2, with unresolved D. Germline V lookup: CDR1 KGHSH, CDR2 LQKENI. This CDR3 spans 14 amino acids. V gave up 2 bases and J gave up 3 bases, with 10 bases separating them. CDR3 sequence (DNA): TGTGCCAGCTCACCAAGGGAGGAAGACTATGGCTACACCTTC. It translates to CASSPREEDYGYTF.

The chain combines TRBV9 with TRBJ1-6, with a tentative D call TRBD1 (5 bases). Germline assignment: CDR1 SGDLS and CDR2 YYNGEE. Between the trimmed V and J ends, which lost 0 bases and 8 bases, there was a span of 12 bases. The CDR3 has 15 amino acids. CDR3 protein: CASSVEGQMDSPLHF. DNA for the CDR3: TGTGCCAGCAGCGTAGAGGGGCAGATGGATTCACCCCTCCACTTT.

The DNA of the CDR3 is TGTGCCAGTAGTCGACAGGGTGGAGACGAGCAGTACTTC. Translation gives CASSRQGGDEQYF. The chain has TRBV19 and TRBJ2-7; 7 nucleotides agree with TRBD1. The ends lost 5 bases at V and 5 bases at J; junction bases unmatched: 6. Per germline, CDR1 LNHDA and CDR2 SQIVND (reference sequence). This CDR3 has 13 residues.